These 25 T cell receptor beta chains originate from one sample sequenced in a study of post-analysis software for immune sequencing data. Whole-study results and caveats: Among 5 or 6 TRBV segments more frequent in patients than controls were TRBV5-6, TRBV5-1 and TRBV20-1.

Antigens for these TCRs are unknown. Built from TCR beta cDNA, the libraries had unique molecular identifiers in them. TCRdb analysed the PCR reads with MiXCR anew, one entry per CDR3 protein. The sample has 450,000 to 700,000 distinct CDR3 sequences, 44% seen once; the top ten hold more than 1.5%. The specimen sequenced was blood. Receptor source: a girl aged 10 to 17 with multiple sclerosis.

The chain employs TRBV7-2 and TRBJ1-2, with D unclear. Germline values: CDR1 SGHTA, CDR2 FQGNSA. The CDR3 spans 13 residues. The V gene lost 1 base and the J gene lost 6 bases, with 9 bases spanning the gap. CDR3 sequence reads: CASSLGAVNGYTF. The CDR3, as DNA: TGTGCCAGCAGCTTAGGGGCAGTGAATGGCTACACCTTC.

This clonotype was seen a handful of times. One junction end does not reproduce the germline sequence, and a read error may be involved. The V gene is TRBV12-3 or TRBV12-4, the J gene TRBJ2-1, with TRBD2 identical over 8 bases. This CDR3 spans 14 amino acids. The DNA for the CDR3 is TGTGCCAGCAGTGTAGCGGGGAACTACAATGAGCAGTTCTTC. Translated, it gives CASSVAGNYNEQFF.

This chain uses TRBV3-1 with TRBJ2-1; weak D call: TRBD1 (6 bases). The V end was cut by 5 bases, the J end by 8 bases, with 19 bases between. Germline V gene sequence: CDR1 LGHDT, CDR2 YNNKEL (reference sequence). There are 15 residues in the CDR3. CDR3 bases: TGTGCCAGCAGCGGCCTCGGGCAGGGGATCTATGAGCAGTTCTTC. It specifies CASSGLGQGIYEQFF.

With regard to this clonotype: One end of the junction does not line up with germline, which may come from a read error. This chain uses TRBV4-1 with TRBJ2-7; 10 bases agree with TRBD2. Near its end, the DNA agrees better with TRBJ2-5, so the J call may be wrong. This CDR3 has 17 residues. CDR1 MGHRA and CDR2 YSYEKL come from the germline V gene. The DNA for the CDR3 is TGCGCCAACAGCCAAGGAAGCGGGAGGGAATACCAAGAGACCCAGTACTTC. Protein product: CANSQGSGREYQETQYF.

The chain carries TRBV5-1 and TRBJ1-2; D remains ambiguous. The length of the CDR3 is 16 residues. Between the trimmed V and J ends, which lost 2 bases and 6 bases, there was a span of 20 bases. Per the germline V gene, CDR1 is SGHRS and CDR2 is YFSETQ. In DNA form, the CDR3 reads TGCGCCAGCAGCTTTGATGGGTCCTCTATTGGGGATGGCTACACCTTC. This codes for CASSFDGSSIGDGYTF. The full variable domain, with the rest looked up from reference TRBV5-1 and TRBJ1-2, is KAGVTQTPRYLIKTRGQQVTLSCSPISGHRSVSWYQQTPGQGLQFLFEYFSETQRNKGNFPGRFSGRQFSNSRSEMNVSTLELGDSALYLCASSFDGSSIGDGYTFGSGTRLTVV.

This clonotype was observed a few times. The chain's CDR3 is CASSLSLSSTDEQFF. CDR3 bases: TGTGCCAGCAGCTTAAGCCTAAGTAGTACGGATGAGCAGTTCTTC. The chain carries TRBV7-3 and TRBJ2-1; D remains ambiguous. Per the germline V gene, CDR1 is SGHTA and CDR2 is FQGTGA. This CDR3 region has 15 residues. V was pared by 1 base and J by 8 bases, with 15 bases between.

The chain joins TRBV6-5 to TRBJ1-5; no firm D call. This CDR3 region has 14 residues. CDR1 is MNHEY, CDR2 SVGAGI, per germline. Trimming took off 4 bases at V and 3 bases at J, with 10 bases between the two ends. The CDR3 region is CASSFGQFNQPQHF. CDR3 bases: TGTGCCAGCAGTTTCGGCCAGTTCAATCAGCCCCAGCATTTT.

This clonotype appeared a few times. The V call is TRBV4-1, the J call TRBJ2-4, with TRBD1 identical over 7 bases. The CDR3 extends over 17 amino acids. V gave up 0 bases and J gave up 2 bases; unmatched junction bases: 7. The germline V gene encodes CDR1 MGHRA and CDR2 YSYEKL. The CDR3 spells CASSQESRGLTKNIQYF. CDR3 DNA: TGCGCCAGCAGCCAAGAGTCGAGGGGGCTGACCAAAAACATTCAGTACTTC.

The genes are TRBV4-1 and TRBJ2-2; D is uncertain. CDR1 is MGHRA and CDR2 is YSYEKL in the germline V gene. Trimming took off 0 bases at V and 3 bases at J, with 5 bases between the two ends. The CDR3 is 14 amino acids. The CDR3 DNA reads as TGCGCCAGCAGCCAAGAAGGGTACACCGGGGAGCTGTTTTTT. Protein product: CASSQEGYTGELFF.

This clonotype was seen only once. The rearrangement uses TRBV10-3 and TRBJ1-1; a weak D match, TRBD1 (6 bases). The CDR3 consists of 15 residues. The ends were cut back, 3 bases at V and 0 bases at J, with 11 bases in the middle. Germline V gene data show CDR1 as ENHRY and CDR2 as SYGVKD. CDR3 DNA sequence: TGTGCCATCAGTGACGCAGGACAGATGAACACTGAAGCTTTCTTT. This codes for CAISDAGQMNTEAFF.

This clonotype turned up a few times. The V gene is TRBV6-5, the J gene TRBJ2-1, with D unresolved. The CDR3 spans 12 residues. Germline CDR1 is MNHEY and CDR2 is SVGAGI. Trimming shortened V by 6 bases and J by 5 bases, and 8 bases separated the two germline ends. CDR3 sequence reads: CASSSDNNEQFF. For the CDR3, the DNA is TGTGCCAGCAGCTCCGACAACAATGAGCAGTTCTTC.

On this clonotype: The junction shows a germline mismatch at one end, possibly a read error. V gene TRBV20-1 combines with J gene TRBJ1-2; unclear D gene. The CDR3 has 13 amino acids. CDR1 is DFQATT, CDR2 SNEGSKA, per germline (reference sequence). CDR3 sequence reads: CSVRSAPGNGHTF. The CDR3 nucleotides read TGCAGTGTTAGATCAGCCCCCGGGAATGGCCACACCTTC.

This chain connects TRBV5-1 to TRBJ1-2; the match to TRBD1 covers 9 bases. V was clipped by 4 bases and J by 2 bases; unmatched bases: 3. The CDR3 totals 14 residues. The V gene's germline CDR1 is SGHRS and CDR2 YFSETQ. CDR3 sequence reads: CASSETGGNYGYTF. The CDR3 region has the DNA TGCGCCAGCAGCGAGACAGGGGGGAACTATGGCTACACCTTC.

This clonotype was detected a few times. The genes are TRBV20-1 and TRBJ1-2; D uncertain. Trimming removed 5 bases from V and 5 bases from J, with 18 bases in between. The germline V gene has CDR1 DFQATT and CDR2 SNEGSKA (reference sequence). The CDR3 length is 14 residues. CDR3 amino acids: CSAPNEEPDYGYTF. As DNA, the CDR3 is TGCAGTGCTCCCAACGAGGAGCCAGATTATGGCTACACCTTC.

The rearrangement uses TRBV7-9 and TRBJ2-6; 11 nucleotides line up with TRBD2. Trimming at V came to 6 bases and at J to 1 base, leaving 8 bases not matched to a gene. Germline V CDR1 and CDR2: SEHNR, FQNEAQ (reference sequence). The CDR3 covers 18 residues. CDR3 loop: CASRPTGTSGSGANVLTF. The CDR3 DNA is TGTGCCAGCAGACCGACCGGGACTAGCGGTTCTGGGGCCAACGTCCTGACTTTC.

This chain joins TRBV27 and TRBJ2-7; 14 bases are a match to TRBD2. This CDR3 has 14 amino acids. Germline loops: CDR1 MNHEY, CDR2 SMNVEV (reference sequence). J was trimmed by 4 bases and V by 8 bases; bases with no gene match: 4. The CDR3 coding sequence is TGTGCCAGCTCGACTAGCGGGGGGGCGTACGAGCAGTACTTC. It specifies CASSTSGGAYEQYF.

Here the CDR3 DNA reads TGCAGCGCCATGCTAGCGGGGGTCAAACTTTCCTACGAGCAGTACTTC. Its protein is CSAMLAGVKLSYEQYF. The chain links TRBV29-1 to TRBJ2-7; 10 bases line up with TRBD2. After removal of 7 bases from V and 1 base from J, the junction contained 13 bases not matched to a gene. Germline CDR1 and CDR2: SQVTM and ANQGSEA. There are 16 residues in the CDR3.

V gene TRBV12-3 or TRBV12-4 combines with J gene TRBJ1-1, with a weak D call TRBD1 (5 bases). The CDR3 length is 15 residues. V dropped 11 bases and J dropped 0 bases, with 19 bases sitting between them. In DNA form, the CDR3 reads TGTGCCTGCACCCCGAGGGGCACAATGAACACTGAAGCTTTCTTT. Translation gives CACTPRGTMNTEAFF.

V is TRBV13 and J is TRBJ2-7, with TRBD2 matching over 8 bases. After removal of 2 bases from V and 3 bases from J, the junction contained 6 bases not matched to a gene. CDR3 size: 15 residues. Germline V gene sequence: CDR1 PRHDT, CDR2 FYEKMQ (reference sequence). The CDR3 nucleotides read TGTGCCAGCAGCTTATTCCTCGGGGGGGGCTACGAGCAGTACTTC. This sequence encodes CASSLFLGGGYEQYF.

Turning to this clonotype: The junction does not match germline at one end; this may be a read error. The chain carries TRBV2 and TRBJ1-1; maybe TRBD1 (5 bases). The CDR3 covers 12 residues. The germline V gene has CDR1 SNHLY and CDR2 FYNNEI. CDR3 coding DNA: TGTGCCGGCAGGGTTCTCAACCGGGGTGCTTTCTTT. It yields the protein CAGRVLNRGAFF.

The chain is built from TRBV7-9 and TRBJ2-3; D uncertain. Between the trimmed V and J ends, which lost 3 bases and 7 bases, there was a span of 11 bases. Germline CDR1 SEHNR, CDR2 FQNEAQ (reference sequence). CDR3 length equals 13 residues. The CDR3 loop is CASSFGREHTQYF. CDR3 DNA sequence: TGTGCCAGCAGCTTCGGACGAGAGCATACGCAGTATTTT.

The CDR3 nucleotides read TGTGCCAGCAGTGAACGATGGGGGGCGAACTATGGCTACACCTTC. Translated: CASSERWGANYGYTF. The rearrangement joins TRBV6-1 to TRBJ1-2; tentatively, D is TRBD1 (6 bases). Trimming removed 2 bases from V and 2 bases from J, with 12 bases in between. Per the germline V gene, CDR1 is MNHNS and CDR2 is SASEGT. The CDR3 extends over 15 amino acids.

The rearrangement links TRBV9 to TRBJ1-2, with 11 bases fitting TRBD1. Germline-derived CDR1 and CDR2 are SGDLS and YYNGEE. Losses at the gene ends were 1 base for V and 8 bases for J; bases not matched to a gene: 10. There are 16 residues in the CDR3. The CDR3 nucleotides read TGTGCCAGCAGCGTACCCGGACAGGGGGCAGGAGTAGGCTACACCTTC. This sequence encodes CASSVPGQGAGVGYTF.

This clonotype was seen a handful of times. The chain has TRBV12-3 or TRBV12-4 and TRBJ2-7; weak D call: TRBD1 (6 bases). The DNA matches TRBJ2-5 better at its end, which makes the J call doubtful. This CDR3 is built from 15 residues. In nucleotides, the CDR3 is TGTGCCAGCAGTATCCATCTTGACAGGCAAGAGACCCAGTACTTC. Protein sequence: CASSIHLDRQETQYF.

This clonotype turned up a few times. The V call is TRBV20-1, the J call TRBJ2-1; perhaps D is TRBD1 or TRBD2 (6 bases each). This CDR3 comprises 14 residues. V was cut by 3 bases and J by 11 bases, with 20 bases left in between. Per germline, CDR1 DFQATT and CDR2 SNEGSKA (reference sequence). CDR3 region: CSARGGLLEFKQFF. Here the CDR3 DNA reads TGCAGTGCTAGGGGGGGCCTGCTAGAATTTAAGCAGTTCTTC.